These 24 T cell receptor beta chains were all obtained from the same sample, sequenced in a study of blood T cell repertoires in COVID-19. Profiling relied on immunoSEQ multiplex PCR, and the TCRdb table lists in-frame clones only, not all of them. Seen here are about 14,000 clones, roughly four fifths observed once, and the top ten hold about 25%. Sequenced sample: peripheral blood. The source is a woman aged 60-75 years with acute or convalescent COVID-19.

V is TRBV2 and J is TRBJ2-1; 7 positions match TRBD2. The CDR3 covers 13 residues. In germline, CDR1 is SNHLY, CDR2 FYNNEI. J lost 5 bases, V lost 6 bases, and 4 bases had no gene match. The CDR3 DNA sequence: TGTGCCAGCAGGCGAGGGAGGGACAATGAGCAGTTCTTC. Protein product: CASRRGRDNEQFF.

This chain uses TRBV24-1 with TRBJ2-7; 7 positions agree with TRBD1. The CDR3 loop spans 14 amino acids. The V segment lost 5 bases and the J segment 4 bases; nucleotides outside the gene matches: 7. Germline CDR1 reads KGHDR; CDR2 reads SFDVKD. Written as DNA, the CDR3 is TGTGCCACCAGTGGAACAGGGGCCTTATACGAGCAGTACTTC. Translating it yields CATSGTGALYEQYF.

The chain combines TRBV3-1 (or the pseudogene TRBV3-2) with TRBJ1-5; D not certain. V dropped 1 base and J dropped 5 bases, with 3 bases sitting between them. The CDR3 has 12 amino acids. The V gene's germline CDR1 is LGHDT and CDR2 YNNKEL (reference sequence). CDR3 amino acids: CASSQADQPQHF. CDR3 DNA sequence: TGTGCCAGCAGCCAAGCGGATCAGCCCCAGCATTTT.

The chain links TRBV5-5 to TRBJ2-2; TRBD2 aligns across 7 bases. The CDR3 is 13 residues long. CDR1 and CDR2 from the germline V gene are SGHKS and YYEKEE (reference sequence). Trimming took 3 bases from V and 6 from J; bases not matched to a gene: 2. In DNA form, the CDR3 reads TGTGCCAGCAGCTACGGACTAGCCGGGGAGCTGTTTTTT. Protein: CASSYGLAGELFF.

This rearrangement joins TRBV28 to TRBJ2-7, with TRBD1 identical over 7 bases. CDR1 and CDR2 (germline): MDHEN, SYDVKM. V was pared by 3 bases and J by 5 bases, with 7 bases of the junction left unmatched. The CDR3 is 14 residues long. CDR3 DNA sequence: TGTGCCAGCAGTTTGCGACAGGGAATCCACGAGCAGTACTTC. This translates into CASSLRQGIHEQYF.

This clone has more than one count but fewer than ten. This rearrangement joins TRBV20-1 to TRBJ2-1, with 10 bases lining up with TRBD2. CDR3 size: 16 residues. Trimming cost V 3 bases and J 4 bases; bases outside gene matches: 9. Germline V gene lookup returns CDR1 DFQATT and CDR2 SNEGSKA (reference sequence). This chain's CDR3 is CSASGGLARSYNEQFF. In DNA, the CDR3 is TGCAGTGCTAGTGGGGGACTAGCGCGATCATACAATGAGCAGTTCTTC.

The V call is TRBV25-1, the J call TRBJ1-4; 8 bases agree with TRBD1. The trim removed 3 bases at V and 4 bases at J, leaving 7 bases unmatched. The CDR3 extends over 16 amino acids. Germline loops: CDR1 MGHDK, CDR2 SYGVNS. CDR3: CASSEGQGADNEKLFF. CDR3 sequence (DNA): TGTGCCAGCAGTGAGGGGCAGGGGGCAGATAATGAAAAACTGTTTTTT. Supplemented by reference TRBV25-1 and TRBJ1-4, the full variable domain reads EADIYQTPRYLVIGTGKKITLECSQTMGHDKMYWYQQDPGMELHLIHYSYGVNSTEKGDLSSESTVSRIRTEHFPLTLESARPSHTSQYLCASSEGQGADNEKLFFGSGTQLSVL.

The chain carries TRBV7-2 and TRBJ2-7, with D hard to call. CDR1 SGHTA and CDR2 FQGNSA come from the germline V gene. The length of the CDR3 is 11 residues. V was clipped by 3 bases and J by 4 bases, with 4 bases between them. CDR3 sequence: CASSLYYEQYF. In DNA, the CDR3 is TGTGCCAGCAGCTTGTATTACGAGCAGTACTTC.

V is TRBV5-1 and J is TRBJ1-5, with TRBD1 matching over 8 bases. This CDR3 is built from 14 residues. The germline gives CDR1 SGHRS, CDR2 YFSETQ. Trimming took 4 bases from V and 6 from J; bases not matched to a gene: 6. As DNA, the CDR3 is TGCGCCAGCAGCCCCGGACAGGGTACTCAGCCCCAGCATTTT. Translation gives CASSPGQGTQPQHF.

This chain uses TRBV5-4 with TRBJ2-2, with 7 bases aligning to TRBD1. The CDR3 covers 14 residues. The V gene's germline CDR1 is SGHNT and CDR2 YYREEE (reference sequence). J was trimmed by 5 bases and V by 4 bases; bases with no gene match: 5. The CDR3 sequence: CASSIGTVTGELFF. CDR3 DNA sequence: TGTGCCAGCAGCATCGGGACAGTGACCGGGGAGCTGTTTTTT.

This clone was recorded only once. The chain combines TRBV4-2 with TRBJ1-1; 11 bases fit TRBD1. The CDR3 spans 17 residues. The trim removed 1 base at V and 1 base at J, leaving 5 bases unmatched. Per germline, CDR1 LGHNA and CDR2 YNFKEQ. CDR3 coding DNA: TGTGCCAGCAGCCAAGTTTGGACAGGGGGCGGGAACACTGAAGCTTTCTTT. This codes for CASSQVWTGGGNTEAFF.

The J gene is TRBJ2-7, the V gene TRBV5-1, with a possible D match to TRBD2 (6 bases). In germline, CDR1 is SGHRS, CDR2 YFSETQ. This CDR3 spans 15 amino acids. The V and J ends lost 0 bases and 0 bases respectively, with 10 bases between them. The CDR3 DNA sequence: TGCGCCAGCAGCTTGGTGCCTAGCGACTCCTACGAGCAGTACTTC. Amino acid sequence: CASSLVPSDSYEQYF.

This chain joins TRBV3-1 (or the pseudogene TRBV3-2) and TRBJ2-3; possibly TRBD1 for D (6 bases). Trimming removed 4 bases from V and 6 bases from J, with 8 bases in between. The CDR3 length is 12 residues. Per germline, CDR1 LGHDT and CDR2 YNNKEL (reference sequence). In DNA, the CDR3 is TGTGCCAGCAGCCCCCAGGGGGATACGCAGTATTTT. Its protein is CASSPQGDTQYF.

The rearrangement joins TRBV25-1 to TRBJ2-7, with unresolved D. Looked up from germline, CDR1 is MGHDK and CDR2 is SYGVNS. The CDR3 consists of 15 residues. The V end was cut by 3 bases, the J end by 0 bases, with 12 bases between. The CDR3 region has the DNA TGTGCCAGCAGTGACCCCGCAGTTTCCTCCTACGAGCAGTACTTC. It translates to CASSDPAVSSYEQYF.

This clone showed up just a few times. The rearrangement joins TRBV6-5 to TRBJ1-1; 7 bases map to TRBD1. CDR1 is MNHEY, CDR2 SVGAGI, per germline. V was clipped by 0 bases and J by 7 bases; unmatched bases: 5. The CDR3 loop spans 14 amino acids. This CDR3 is CASSYSTGSHEAFF. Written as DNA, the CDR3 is TGTGCCAGCAGTTACTCGACAGGGAGCCATGAAGCTTTCTTT.

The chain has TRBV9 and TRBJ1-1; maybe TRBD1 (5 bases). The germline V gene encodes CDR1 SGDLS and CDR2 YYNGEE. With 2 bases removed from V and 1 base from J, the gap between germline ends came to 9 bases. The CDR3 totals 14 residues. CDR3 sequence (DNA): TGTGCCAGCAGCGTGTCACAGGAGAACACTGAAGCTTTCTTT. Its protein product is CASSVSQENTEAFF.

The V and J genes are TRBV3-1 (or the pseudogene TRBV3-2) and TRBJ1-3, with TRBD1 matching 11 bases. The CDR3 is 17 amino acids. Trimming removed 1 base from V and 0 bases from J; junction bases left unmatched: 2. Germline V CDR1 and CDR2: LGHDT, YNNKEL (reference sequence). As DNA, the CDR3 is TGTGCCAGCAGCCAAGGGGGACAGGGGGTCTCTGGAAACACCATATATTTT. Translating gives CASSQGGQGVSGNTIYF.

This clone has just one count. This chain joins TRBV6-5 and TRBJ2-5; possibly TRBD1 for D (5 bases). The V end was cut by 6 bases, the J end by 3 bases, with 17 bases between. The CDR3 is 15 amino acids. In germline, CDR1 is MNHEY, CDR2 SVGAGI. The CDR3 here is CASRTDLWGKETQYF. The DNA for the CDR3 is TGTGCCAGCAGAACAGACCTTTGGGGCAAAGAGACCCAGTACTTC.

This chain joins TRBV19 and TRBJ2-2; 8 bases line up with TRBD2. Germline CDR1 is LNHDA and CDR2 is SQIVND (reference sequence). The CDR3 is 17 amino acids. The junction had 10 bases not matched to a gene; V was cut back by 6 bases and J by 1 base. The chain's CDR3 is CASRTSRAGGNTGELFF. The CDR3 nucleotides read TGTGCCAGTAGAACAAGCCGTGCGGGGGGGAACACCGGGGAGCTGTTTTTT.

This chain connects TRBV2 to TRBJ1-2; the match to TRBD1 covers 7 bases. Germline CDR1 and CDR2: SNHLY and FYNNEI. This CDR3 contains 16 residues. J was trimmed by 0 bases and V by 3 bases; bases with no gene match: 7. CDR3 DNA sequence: TGTGCCAGCAGTGACCCCACAGGGGAAGCTAACTATGGCTACACCTTC. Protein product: CASSDPTGEANYGYTF.

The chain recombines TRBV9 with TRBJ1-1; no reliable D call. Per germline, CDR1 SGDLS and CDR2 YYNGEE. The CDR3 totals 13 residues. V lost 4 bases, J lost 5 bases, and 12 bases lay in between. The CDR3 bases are TGTGCCAGCAGCCCATCCCCCAATACTGAAGCTTTCTTT. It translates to CASSPSPNTEAFF.

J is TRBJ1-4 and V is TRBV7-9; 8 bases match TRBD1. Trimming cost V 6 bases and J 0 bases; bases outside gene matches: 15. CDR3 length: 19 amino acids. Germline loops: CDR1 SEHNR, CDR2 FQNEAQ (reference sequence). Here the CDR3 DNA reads TGTGCCAGCAGACCTAATCACAGGGGGAAAGAATCAACTAATGAAAAACTGTTTTTT. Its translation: CASRPNHRGKESTNEKLFF.

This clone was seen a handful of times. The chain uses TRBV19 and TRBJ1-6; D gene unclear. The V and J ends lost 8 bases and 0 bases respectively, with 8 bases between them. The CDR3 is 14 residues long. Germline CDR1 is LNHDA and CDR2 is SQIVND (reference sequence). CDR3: CASATDSYNSPLHF. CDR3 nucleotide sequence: TGTGCCAGTGCCACAGACTCCTATAATTCACCCCTCCACTTT.

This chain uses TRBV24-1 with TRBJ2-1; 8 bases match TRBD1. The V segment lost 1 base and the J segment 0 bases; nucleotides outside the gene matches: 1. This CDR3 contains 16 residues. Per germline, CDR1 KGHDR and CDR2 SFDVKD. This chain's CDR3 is CATSDLGQGSYNEQFF. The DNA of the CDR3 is TGTGCCACCAGTGATTTAGGACAGGGCTCCTACAATGAGCAGTTCTTC.